This T cell receptor beta chain was recorded in a study of molecular identifiers for immune sequencing clone quantification. Study context: In replicates, RNA from approximately 20,000 or 100,000 naive CD8 cells was split five ways, four sequenced.

This clonotype was counted at least ten times. In TCRdb, the PCR reads were re-called with MiXCR into one record per CDR3 protein. This sample has fewer than 350,000 distinct CDR3 sequences, with 24% found just once. The source of this sequence is a human donor in good health. Some libraries in this study had Jurkat cell RNA spiked in. Material: naive CD8+ T cells from blood, with Jurkat cell RNA spiked in. As to subset: FACS-sorted CD8+CD4-CCR7+CD45RA+ naive T cells.

CDR3 loop: CATSDSRTGANTGELFF. DNA of the CDR3: TGTGCCACCAGTGATTCCCGGACAGGGGCGAACACCGGGGAGCTGTTTTTT. This chain links TRBV24-1 with TRBJ2-2; 9 bases are shared with TRBD1. V shed 2 bases, J shed 0 bases, and the junction held 3 bases outside the gene matches. The CDR3 consists of 17 residues. Germline CDR1 and CDR2: KGHDR and SFDVKD.